These 9 T cell receptor beta chains were sequenced from one sample in a study of molecular identifiers for immune sequencing clone quantification. One entry per CDR3 protein results from TCRdb running MiXCR on the PCR reads. The sample lists over 550,000 distinct CDR3 sequences; 25% were seen once. The sample consisted of naive CD8+ T cells from blood, with Jurkat cell RNA spiked in. Subset meaning: FACS-sorted CD8+CD4-CCR7+CD45RA+ naive T cells. Receptors were obtained from a human donor in good health. Some libraries in this study had Jurkat cell RNA spiked in.

A remark on this clonotype: This sequence may be a read error, since a much larger clone differs from it by one base. The chain couples TRBV6-6 to TRBJ1-1; no clear D. Germline CDR1 and CDR2: MNHNY and SVGAGI (reference sequence). The CDR3 is made up of 14 amino acids. The CDR3 DNA sequence: TGTGCCGGCAGTTACAACGTCGTTGATCCGGGAGCTTTCTTT. It is translated as CAGSYNVVDPGAFF.

This clonotype was seen at least ten times. V gene TRBV6-6 combines with J gene TRBJ2-3, with 9 bases aligning to TRBD2. The length of the CDR3 is 15 residues. CDR1 is MNHNY, CDR2 SVGAGI, per germline (reference sequence). Losses at the gene ends were 2 bases for V and 4 bases for J; bases not matched to a gene: 4. CDR3 nucleotide sequence: TGTGCCAGCAGTTACGCGCGGGGGGGAGCAGATACGCAGTATTTT. This gives the protein CASSYARGGADTQYF.

The table lists this clonotype with many counts. The genes are TRBV4-1 and TRBJ1-6; possibly TRBD1 for D (5 bases). Germline-derived CDR1 and CDR2 are MGHRA and YSYEKL. Trimming took 6 bases from V and 6 from J, leaving 18 bases between them. CDR3 size: 16 residues. CDR3 nucleotides: TGCGCCAGCAGACTTGACAGTACTCAGGGTAATTCACCCCTCCACTTT. Translation gives CASRLDSTQGNSPLHF.

A remark on this clonotype: This may arise from a read error, as a much more abundant clone is one base away. The V call is TRBV2, the J call TRBJ2-7; 10 bases line up with TRBD2. In germline, CDR1 is SNHLY, CDR2 FYNNEI. The CDR3 sequence is 16 residues long. CDR3 region: CASSPGQREGLYEQHF. The CDR3 nucleotides are TGTGCCAGCAGCCCCGGACAGCGGGAGGGCCTCTACGAGCAGCACTTC.

This clonotype was detected only a few times. This chain connects TRBV6-2 or TRBV6-3 to TRBJ2-5; 14 bases are shared with TRBD2. Per the germline V gene, CDR1 is MNHEY and CDR2 is SVGEGT. After removal of 2 bases from V and 1 base from J, the junction contained 6 bases not matched to a gene. The length of the CDR3 is 18 residues. Here the CDR3 DNA reads TGTGCCAGCAGTTACAATATGGGACTAGCGGGAGTCCAAGAGACCCAGTACTTC. Translating it yields CASSYNMGLAGVQETQYF.

Comment on this clonotype: Given the absence of the conserved phenylalanine or tryptophan at the CDR3 end, a read error is likely. The rearrangement links TRBV6-5 to TRBJ2-3; maybe TRBD1 (6 bases). The CDR3 sequence is 15 residues long. V was pared by 6 bases and J by 2 bases, with 15 bases between. Per the germline V gene, CDR1 is MNHEY and CDR2 is SVGAGI. CDR3 region: CASSPGVSYTDTQYL. The CDR3 DNA reads as TGTGCCAGCAGCCCAGGGGTCAGCTACACAGATACGCAGTATCTT.

Details on this clonotype: This CDR3 is missing its conserved last phenylalanine or tryptophan, likely due to a read error. J is TRBJ1-1 and V is TRBV11-2, with D hard to call. This CDR3 comprises 10 residues. Germline V gives CDR1 SGHAT, CDR2 FQNNGV. Trimming took 5 bases from V and 7 from J, leaving 5 bases between them. The CDR3 DNA reads TGTGCCAGCAGCCTAGTTGAAGCTTTCTCT. Protein: CASSLVEAFS.

In the case of this clonotype: The conserved phenylalanine or tryptophan normally closing the CDR3 is absent here, so this likely arose from a read error. The genes are TRBV27 and TRBJ2-7; D is possibly TRBD1 (6 bases). Germline loops: CDR1 MNHEY, CDR2 SMNVEV (reference sequence). V dropped 8 bases and J dropped 7 bases, with 24 bases sitting between them. The CDR3 is 15 amino acids. DNA of the CDR3: TGTGCCAGCCCCCACCTTGGGACACCCAGGTGTGAGCAGTACTAC. It specifies CASPHLGTPRCEQYY.

This clonotype was seen repeatedly, ten times or more. The chain is built from TRBV29-1 and TRBJ2-7; TRBD1 is a possible D gene (5 bases). The ends were cut back, 0 bases at V and 4 bases at J, with 13 bases in the middle. The CDR3 has 14 residues. Germline CDR1 and CDR2: SQVTM and ANQGSEA. DNA for the CDR3: TGCAGCGTTGAAGATCATGGTACAGGATACGAGCAGTACTTC. Translated: CSVEDHGTGYEQYF.